This TCR beta chain was recovered during a study of blood T cell repertoires in COVID-19. Overall study context: Sources were T cells, B-cell-depleted T cells, or PBMCs; the material itself was cDNA or gDNA.

In the authors' methods: The authors estimated nucleated cell counts from reference gene primer amplification. Sequencing used immunoSEQ multiplex PCR; TCRdb keeps in-frame clones, though not all of them. V, J and clone size are those of that table, while D and trimming were read from the DNA. In the table there are 200,000 to 250,000 clones, roughly four fifths of which are singletons. The CDR3 is 16 residues long. Germline CDR1 reads SGHTA; CDR2 reads FQGNSA. The V gene lost 1 base and the J gene lost 4 bases, with 14 bases spanning the gap. The chain recombines TRBV7-2 with TRBJ2-1, with a possible D match to TRBD2 (6 bases). The specimen was PBMCs or T cells enriched from blood (not recorded which). This clonotype was obtained from a man in his sixties who had recovered from COVID-19. The CDR3 here is CASSLEGGWTYNEQFF. For the CDR3, the DNA is TGTGCCAGCAGCTTAGAGGGAGGTTGGACATACAATGAGCAGTTCTTC.